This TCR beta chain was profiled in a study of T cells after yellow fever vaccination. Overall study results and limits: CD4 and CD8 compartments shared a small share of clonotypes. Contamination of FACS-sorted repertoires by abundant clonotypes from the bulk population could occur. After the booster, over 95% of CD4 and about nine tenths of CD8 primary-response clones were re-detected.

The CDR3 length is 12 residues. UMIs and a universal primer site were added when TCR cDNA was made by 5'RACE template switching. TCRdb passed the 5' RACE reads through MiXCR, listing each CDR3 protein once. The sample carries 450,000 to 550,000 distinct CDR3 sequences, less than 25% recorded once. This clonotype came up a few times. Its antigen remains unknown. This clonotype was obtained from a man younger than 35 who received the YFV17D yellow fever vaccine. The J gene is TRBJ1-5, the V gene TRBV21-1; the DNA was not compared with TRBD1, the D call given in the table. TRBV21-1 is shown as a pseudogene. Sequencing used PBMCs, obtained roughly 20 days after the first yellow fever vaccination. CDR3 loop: CASSDRVQPQHF. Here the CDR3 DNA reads TGTGCCAGCAGCGACAGGGTTCAGCCCCAGCATTTT.